The following is a T cell receptor beta chain sequence with its context. The antigen is undetermined. Germline values: CDR1 SNHLY, CDR2 FYNNEI. This CDR3 is 15 amino acids long. With 5 bases removed from V and 6 bases from J, the gap between germline ends came to 16 bases. This entry comes from a study of cytomegalovirus exposure and HLA in healthy donors. Whole-study context: Unique TCRs from HLA-typed donors, 65 million to 85 million of them, were held in an early data release. Study-wide points: Researchers counted 164 TCR beta chains as cytomegalovirus-associated. Productive status was seen about 90% or about 30% of the time for most TCR beta V segments in an earlier analysis.

Primers: 60 Vbeta forward and 13 Jbeta reverse. As originally analysed: Among the unique TCR beta chains that a later analysis counted, 75 million to 85 million in all, roughly 11 million were shared. The repertoire was sequenced with immunoSEQ multiplex PCR; TCRdb's copy has only in-frame clones and lacks some. The V and J calls and clone size are taken from that table; D and trimming were inferred from the DNA. The table records about 210,000 clones, around 83% of them present only once. Material: PBMCs. The TCR was taken from a man aged 35 to 55 in good health and CMV-seropositive. The rearrangement joins TRBV2 to TRBJ2-2; D may be TRBD2 (5 bases). Here the CDR3 DNA reads TGTGCCAGCAGTTTCCTGAGGACTGGCGCCGGGGAGCTGTTTTTT. Encoded protein: CASSFLRTGAGELFF.